Detailed here is one T cell receptor (beta chain). Antigen: not known. These data come from a study of graft-versus-host responses after intestinal transplantation. Overall study context: Anti-thymocyte globulin was used for induction in all recipients, who then took tacrolimus and steroids for about three years. Broader study findings: Some GvH clones appeared in ileal mucosa or blood before recipient bone marrow.

Germline CDR1 GTSNPN, CDR2 SVGIG (reference sequence). The CDR3 consists of 13 residues. The germline V and J ends were trimmed by 4 bases and 4 bases, with 13 bases remaining between them. Produced via immunoSEQ multiplex PCR; TCRdb's table is partial and in-frame only. The repertoire consists of under 100,000 clones, with around 83% occurring once and the leading ten covering 0.8% to 0.9%. This rearrangement joins TRBV30 to TRBJ1-2; D call uncertain. The material was unstimulated CD4+ T cells sorted from spleen or lymph node cells, obtained before intestinal transplant. The sequence was obtained from a human donor who received an intestinal transplant. CDR3: CAWIPPRAYGYTF. The CDR3 DNA follows: TGTGCCTGGATTCCGCCACGCGCCTATGGCTACACCTTC.